The 3 T cell receptor delta chains reported below all come from one sample, sequenced in a study of Vδ1+ human thymocytes. These receptors have no identified antigens. Regarding the study as a whole: Highly polyclonal TRG and TRD repertoires with Gaussian CDR3 length distributions appeared in thymus.

Sequences come from RNA converted to cDNA by reverse transcription. Pooled V-gene forward primers with one constant-region reverse primer generated the CDR3 amplicons by multiplex PCR. TCRdb ran CATT on the multiplex PCR reads. Here the sample spans under 30,000 delta-chain clones, under 8% being singletons. The specimen was Vdelta1+ gamma-delta thymocytes from the thymus. Subset defined: FACS-sorted CD3+ TCRalphabeta- TCRVdelta1+ TCRVdelta2- thymocytes. All receptors come from a girl less than two years old who had congenital heart surgery.

This chain uses TRDV1 with TRDJ1; 8 nucleotides align to TRDD2. Matching the DNA to germline supplied the J gene, which TCRdb does not give. The CDR3 runs to 21 residues. The germline CDR1 and CDR2 sequences are TSWWSYY and QGS. Trimming cost V 2 bases and J 0 bases; bases outside gene matches: 20. The CDR3 DNA reads as TGTGCTCTTGGGGAATGCCGTACTTCCTACGGCGGTGGGGACCACACCGATAAACTCATCTTT. It translates to CALGECRTSYGGGDHTDKLIF.

This sequence joins TRDV1 and TRDJ1, with a possible D match to TRDD2 (6 bases). V was cut by 4 bases and J by 0 bases, with 24 bases left in between. In germline, CDR1 is TSWWSYY, CDR2 QGS. CDR3 size: 19 residues. The CDR3 bases are TGTGCTCTTGGGGGCCATCCTACATGTGAACCCGCAAACACCGATAAACTCATCTTT. Translating it yields CALGGHPTCEPANTDKLIF.

This clone was detected only a few times. The chain uses TRDV1 and TRDJ1, with D perhaps matching TRDD3 (8 bases). This CDR3 has 20 amino acids. V lost 5 bases and J 0 bases, leaving 28 bases between the germline ends. The germline V gene encodes CDR1 TSWWSYY and CDR2 QGS. The CDR3 sequence is CALGTAFLLNWGEYTDKLIF. The CDR3 DNA reads as TGTGCTCTTGGGACGGCCTTCCTCCTAAACTGGGGGGAGTACACCGATAAACTCATCTTT.